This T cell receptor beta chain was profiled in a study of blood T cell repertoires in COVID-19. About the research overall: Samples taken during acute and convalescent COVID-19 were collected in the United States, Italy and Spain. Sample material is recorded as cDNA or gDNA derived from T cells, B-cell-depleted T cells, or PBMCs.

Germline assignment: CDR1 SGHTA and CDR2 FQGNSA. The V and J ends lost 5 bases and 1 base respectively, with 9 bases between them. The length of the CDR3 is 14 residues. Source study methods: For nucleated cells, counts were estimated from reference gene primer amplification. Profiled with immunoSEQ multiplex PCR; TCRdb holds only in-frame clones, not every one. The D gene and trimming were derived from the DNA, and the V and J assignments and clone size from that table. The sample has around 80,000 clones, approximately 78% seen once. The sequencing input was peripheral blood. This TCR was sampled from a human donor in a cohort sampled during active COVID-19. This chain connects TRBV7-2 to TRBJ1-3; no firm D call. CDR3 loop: CASSPPGSGNTIYF. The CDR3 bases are TGTGCCAGCAGCCCCCCGGGTTCTGGAAACACCATATATTTT.